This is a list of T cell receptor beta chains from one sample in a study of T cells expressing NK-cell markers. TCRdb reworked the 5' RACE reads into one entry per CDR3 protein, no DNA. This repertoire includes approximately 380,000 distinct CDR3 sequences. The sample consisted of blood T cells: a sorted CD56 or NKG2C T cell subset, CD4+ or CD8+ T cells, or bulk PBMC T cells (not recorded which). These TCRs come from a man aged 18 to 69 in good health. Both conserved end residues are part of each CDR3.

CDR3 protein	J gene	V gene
CASSLVGGANSPLHF	TRBJ1-6	TRBV7-9
CASSEPGHHTGELFF	TRBJ2-2	TRBV6-1
CASSPAGGGAADTQYF	TRBJ2-3	TRBV7-2
CASSLAQGLVYEQYF	TRBJ2-7	TRBV5-1
CASSLMDTQYF	TRBJ2-3	TRBV27
CASSVGAPAHEQYF	TRBJ2-7	TRBV9
CASRKTGDNEQFF	TRBJ2-1	TRBV4-1
CSAEVVGAGDTQYF	TRBJ2-3	TRBV20-1
CASSYPAEGETQYF	TRBJ2-5	TRBV6-5
CASRIQGTLNYGYTF	TRBJ1-2	TRBV6-1
CSVQQQGDTQYF	TRBJ2-3	TRBV29-1
CASSLATGVANYGYTF	TRBJ1-2	TRBV5-1
CASSLDGTSRETQYF	TRBJ2-5	TRBV7-9
CASRSPVGTNYGYTF	TRBJ1-2	TRBV12-3/TRBV12-4
CASSSGQNNQPQHF	TRBJ1-5	TRBV6-1
CASSIGRRGQTEAFF	TRBJ1-1	TRBV21-1
CASSQEARTWGGYTF	TRBJ1-2	TRBV4-2
CASSYSRTEAFF	TRBJ1-1	TRBV6-2/TRBV6-3
CASSIARGTGTDTQYF	TRBJ2-3	TRBV19
CASSFRIGETQYF	TRBJ2-5	TRBV5-4
CASSGNNAGGTEAFF	TRBJ1-1	TRBV6-4
CASSLGGLAEQFF	TRBJ2-1	TRBV7-8
CASSYWDSSDTQYF	TRBJ2-3	TRBV6-5
CASSSRTSGNTGELFF	TRBJ2-2	TRBV12-3/TRBV12-4
CASSLGVTWGTQYF	TRBJ2-5	TRBV7-6